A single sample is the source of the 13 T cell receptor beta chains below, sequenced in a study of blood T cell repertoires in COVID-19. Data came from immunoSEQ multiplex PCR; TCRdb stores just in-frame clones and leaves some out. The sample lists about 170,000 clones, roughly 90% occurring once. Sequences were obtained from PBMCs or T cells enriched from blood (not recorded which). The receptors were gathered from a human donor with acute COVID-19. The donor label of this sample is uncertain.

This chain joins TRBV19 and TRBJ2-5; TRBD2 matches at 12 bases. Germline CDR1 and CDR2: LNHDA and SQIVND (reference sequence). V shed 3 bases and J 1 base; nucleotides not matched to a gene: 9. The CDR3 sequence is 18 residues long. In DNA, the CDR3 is TGTGCCAGTAGTATCGTCGGGTCGGGACTAGCGGGCCAAGAGACCCAGTACTTC. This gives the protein CASSIVGSGLAGQETQYF.

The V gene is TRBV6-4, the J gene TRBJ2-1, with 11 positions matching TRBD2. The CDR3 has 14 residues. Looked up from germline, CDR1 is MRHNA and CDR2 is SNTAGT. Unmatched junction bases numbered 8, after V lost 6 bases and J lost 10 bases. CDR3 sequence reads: CASRVAGGTREQFF. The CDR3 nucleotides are TGTGCCAGCAGGGTAGCGGGGGGGACCCGGGAGCAGTTCTTC.

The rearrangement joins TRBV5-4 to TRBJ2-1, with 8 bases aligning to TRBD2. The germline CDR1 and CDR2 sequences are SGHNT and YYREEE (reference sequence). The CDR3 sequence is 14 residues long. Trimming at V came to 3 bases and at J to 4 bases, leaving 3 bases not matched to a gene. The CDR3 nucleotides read TGTGCCAGCAGCTCCGGGGGGGGATACAATGAGCAGTTCTTC. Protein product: CASSSGGGYNEQFF.

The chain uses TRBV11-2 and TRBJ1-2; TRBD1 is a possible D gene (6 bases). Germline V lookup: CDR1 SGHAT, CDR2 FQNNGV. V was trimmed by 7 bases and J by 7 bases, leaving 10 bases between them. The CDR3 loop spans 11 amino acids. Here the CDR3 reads CASTQGTGYTF. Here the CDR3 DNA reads TGTGCCAGCACCCAGGGGACTGGCTACACCTTC.

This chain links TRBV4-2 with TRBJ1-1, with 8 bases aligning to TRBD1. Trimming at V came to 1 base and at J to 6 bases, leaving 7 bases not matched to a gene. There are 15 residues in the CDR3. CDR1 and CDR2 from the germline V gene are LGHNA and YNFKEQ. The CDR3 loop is CASSQGLQGEPEAFF. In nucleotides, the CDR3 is TGTGCCAGCAGCCAAGGGCTACAGGGGGAACCTGAAGCTTTCTTT.

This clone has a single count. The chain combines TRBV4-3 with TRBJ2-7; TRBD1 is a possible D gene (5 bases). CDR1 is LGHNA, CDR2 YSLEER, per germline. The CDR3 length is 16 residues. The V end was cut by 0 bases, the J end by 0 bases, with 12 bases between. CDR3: CASSQDWGRASYEQYF. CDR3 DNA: TGCGCCAGCAGCCAAGATTGGGGCAGGGCCTCCTACGAGCAGTACTTC.

CDR3 amino acids: CASSGWTGKAEKLFF. In DNA form, the CDR3 reads TGTGCCAGCAGCGGGTGGACAGGGAAAGCTGAAAAACTGTTTTTT. The chain couples TRBV7-9 to TRBJ1-4, with TRBD1 identical over 8 bases. Germline values: CDR1 SEHNR, CDR2 FQNEAQ (reference sequence). V was clipped by 5 bases and J by 7 bases; unmatched bases: 9. The CDR3 length is 15 residues.

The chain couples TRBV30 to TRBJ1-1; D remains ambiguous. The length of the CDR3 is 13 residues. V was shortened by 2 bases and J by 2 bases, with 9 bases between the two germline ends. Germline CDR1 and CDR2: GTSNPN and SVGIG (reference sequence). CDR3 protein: CAWSPGSNTEAFF. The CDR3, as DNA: TGTGCCTGGAGTCCCGGGAGTAACACTGAAGCTTTCTTT.

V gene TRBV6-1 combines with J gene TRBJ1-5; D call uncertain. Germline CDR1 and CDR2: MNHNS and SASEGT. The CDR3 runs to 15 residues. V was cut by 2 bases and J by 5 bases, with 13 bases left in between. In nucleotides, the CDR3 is TGTGCCAGCAGTGAAACCGGGATAACAGATCAGCCCCAGCATTTT. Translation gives CASSETGITDQPQHF.

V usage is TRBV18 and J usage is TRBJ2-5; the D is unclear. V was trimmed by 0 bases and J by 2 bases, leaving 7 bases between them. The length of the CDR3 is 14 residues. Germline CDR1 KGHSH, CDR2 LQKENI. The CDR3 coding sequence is TGTGCCAGCTCACCACCTAACTCTCAAGAGACCCAGTACTTC. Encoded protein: CASSPPNSQETQYF.

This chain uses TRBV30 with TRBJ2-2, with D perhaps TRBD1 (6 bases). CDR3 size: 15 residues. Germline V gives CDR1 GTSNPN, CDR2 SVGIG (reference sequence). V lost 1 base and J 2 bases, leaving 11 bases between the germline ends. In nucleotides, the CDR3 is TGTGCCTGGAGTGGCCCAGGGGATAACACCGGGGAGCTGTTTTTT. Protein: CAWSGPGDNTGELFF.

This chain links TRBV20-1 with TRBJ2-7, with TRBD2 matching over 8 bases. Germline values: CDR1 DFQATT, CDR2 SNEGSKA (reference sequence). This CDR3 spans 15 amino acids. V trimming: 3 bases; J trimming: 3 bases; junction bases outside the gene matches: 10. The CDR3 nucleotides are TGCAGTGCTAGTCTTCTAGCGGGTTTGAGCTACGAGCAGTACTTC. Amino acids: CSASLLAGLSYEQYF.

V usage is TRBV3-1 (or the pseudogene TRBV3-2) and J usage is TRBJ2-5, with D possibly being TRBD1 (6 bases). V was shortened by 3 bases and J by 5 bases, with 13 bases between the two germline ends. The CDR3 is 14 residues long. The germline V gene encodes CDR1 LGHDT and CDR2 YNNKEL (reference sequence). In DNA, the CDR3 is TGTGCCAGCAGCCAGGCTCCTCAGGGGGAGACCCAGTACTTC. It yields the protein CASSQAPQGETQYF.